This TCR beta chain was recorded in a study of early T cells in non-severe SARS-CoV-2 infection. At the level of the study: Alpha and beta chains were unpaired, from unsorted whole-blood bulk RNA.

This clonotype came up a few times. Its antigen is as yet unknown. Researchers tagged individual cDNA molecules with unique molecular identifiers. MiXCR, applied by TCRdb to the 5' RACE reads, yields one record per CDR3 protein. This table has 37,000 or so distinct CDR3 sequences, 5% to 7% appearing once. Findings and caveats of the study: Private and CD4 specificities were missed by VDJdb matching, skewed to anti-spike CD8.

V shed 6 bases and J shed 6 bases, with 14 bases lying between them. This CDR3 contains 14 residues. Sequenced input: whole blood. This clonotype originated in an adult who was a healthcare worker with PCR-confirmed SARS-CoV-2 infection or an uninfected control (not recorded which). The rearrangement uses TRBV12-3 or TRBV12-4 and TRBJ2-2; TRBD2 might be the D (7 bases). The CDR3 spells CASRPQGRAGELFF. CDR3 nucleotide sequence: TGTGCCAGCAGACCTCAGGGGAGGGCCGGGGAGCTGTTTTTT.